Included here is one T cell receptor delta chain sequence, with context. This clone is identified as large (0.1 to 1%). The antigen it recognizes is unknown. The input lacks base qualities; no much larger clone sits a single base away. This sample was included in a study of delta chains in infants with herpesvirus infections (dated by TCRdb to the early 2020s). Looking at the study overall: To characterize gammadelta T cell responses to primary cytomegalovirus (CMV) infection, researchers prospectively followed a birth cohort of Ugandan infants starting at birth. A public fetal Vdelta1/Vgamma8 gammadelta TCR clonotype was searched for in infants infected with CMV after birth. Using PBMC, gammadelta TCRs were sequenced for approximately 18 CMV-infected infants, one of whom was congenitally infected, and for several CMV-uninfected infants who had enough sample available. Infant blood samples were grouped into approximate age categories of 1.5, 4, 8 and 12 months. The previously published Belgian fetal and cord blood gammadelta TCR data were not generated in this cohort and were added only for comparison.

Findings and caveats that apply to the study as a whole: Presence of the public clonotype at levels below the detection limit might still occur in CMV-uninfected infants. Of about 19 CMV-infected infants, 4 carried the public Vdelta1 clonotype: three infants infected postnatally before 120 days of age and the congenitally infected infant. Public-clonotype frequency among Vdelta1 cells appeared to be inversely correlated with age at infection and was observed to decay rapidly, seemingly without persisting beyond approximately 2 months. Limitations noted by the authors included a small sample size and a lack of race- or environment-matched controls, because nearly all Ugandans acquire CMV before adulthood. The public clonotype was detected only at the first time point after infection and was not found in uninfected infants or in infants infected after 120 days.

CDR1 is given as GEAIGNYY and CDR2 as EKD, both from the germline V gene. The CDR3 goes from the cysteine to the phenylalanine over 15 residues. Only CDR3 DNA remains: 45 bases, in frame from the first base. V and J lose 0 bases and 0 bases, and a span of 10 bases separates them. Infants were enrolled after their mothers, pregnant women receiving prenatal care in Kampala, Uganda, were recruited, and documentation of maternal HIV status was required. Home visits to families took place weekly, and collection of infant clinical information, oral swabs and peripheral blood began at 6 weeks of age and was repeated every 4 months after that. Blood was collected in heparin tubes, and PBMC were isolated by Ficoll-Paque density gradient centrifugation and cryopreserved. Receptor amplification or capture employed RT-PCR. To generate TCR cDNA, PBMC RNA underwent reverse transcription with SuperScript II using gamma-chain- and delta-chain-specific primers. After purification with AMPure XP beads, the cDNA was amplified and indexed with Illumina adapters using the Nextera XT Index Kit. An Illumina MiSeq with a V2 300-cycle kit was used to sequence the gammadelta TCR libraries. On the study's bioinformatics: Using MiXCR v2.1.12, CDR3 sequences were assembled, and reads were mapped onto D, J and V genes obtained from GenBank. VDJtools v1.2.1 was used to perform repertoire analyses of the CDR3 clonotypes. With CATT, TCRdb called clones again from the public reads; duplicate DNA rows were later joined. The V and J calls, along with clone size, are taken from TCRdb and not from the paper's own processing. Present in this sample are just over 300 delta-chain clones, roughly 23% of which were seen just once. In total, the top ten clones hold 22% of the sample.

The input for sequencing was peripheral blood, taken at time point 2 of longitudinal follow-up. The sequence derives from a human donor who was a Ugandan infant, either HIV-exposed or HIV-unexposed (not recorded which). The chain uses TRDV2 and TRDJ1; the D gene assignment is ambiguous. The nucleotide sequence is TGTGCCTGTGACACCTCAGGAGCGTACACCGATAAACTCATCTTT. The resulting protein is CACDTSGAYTDKLIF.